What follows is one TCR beta chain and its context. No cognate antigen has been identified for it. Base qualities were left out, and no much larger clone turns up one base away. The data originate from a study of blood T cells in healthy people across ages (dated by TCRdb to between 2015 and 2017). With respect to the entire study: In model experiments, roughly one uniquely barcoded TCR beta cDNA molecule per two T cells was captured by template switching. Donors of different ages were randomly distributed across sequencing lanes to avoid experimental bias. Using the same blood draw, the study looked at two additional independent replicas of 1 million unique cDNA reads for two donors, one aged 18 to 30 and the other aged 80 or older. Using deep sequencing normalized with unique cDNA molecular identifiers, the study measured how TCR beta repertoire diversity changes with age. Donors were grouped into four age groups: young (average roughly 15 years), middle-aged (around 39), aged (approximately 67) and long-lived (about 89). Paper-wide results and their limitations: Observed TCR beta diversity correlated strongly with the percentage of naive T cells measured by flow cytometry. Estimates of total diversity based on one million sequenced T cells were considered lower bounds and underestimates. Since profiling was done on bulk unsorted PBMCs, naive and antigen-experienced compartments could not be conclusively compared. Compared with the aged group, more naive CD4+ T cells, fewer expanded clones and increased TCR diversity were shown by the long-lived group, suggesting age selection. Because donor CMV infection status was unknown, age-related changes in expanded clonotypes were potentially confounded. Observed TCR beta diversity per million T cells fell roughly linearly with age, and a significant reduction was already apparent by age about 38.

Systemically healthy Caucasian individuals from Russia, 39 in total and aged roughly 6 to 100 years, were included as donors. Around 10 milliliters of peripheral blood were collected from each donor into EDTA-treated Vacutainer tubes. Ficoll-Paque density-gradient centrifugation was used to isolate PBMCs, with at least 6 million per sample. Trizol reagent was used to extract total RNA from the PBMCs, yielding at least 6 micrograms per sample. The percentages of naive CD45RAhigh/CD27high T cells were determined by flow cytometry on a PBMC aliquot from every donor. Including cysteine and phenylalanine, the CDR3 has 16 amino acids. Only the CDR3 region is kept as DNA, spanning 48 bases read in frame from base 1. The germline V gene (reference sequence) gives CDR1 as SEHNR and CDR2 as FQNEAQ. Cut back by 0 bases and 7 bases, the V and J ends lie 18 bases apart. The library was produced with 5' RACE. Sequencing instrument: Illumina HiSeq 2500. A second about 7 to 11 cycle PCR used a sample-barcoded 5' primer and a J-beta primer mix. A template-switch 5' adaptor carrying 12 random nucleotides introduced a unique molecular identifier onto each TCR beta cDNA molecule. Each sample yielded at least 3 million CDR3-containing paired-end reads. First-strand cDNA synthesis was performed from all RNA using the Mint cDNA synthesis kit, with priming by a TRBC-specific oligonucleotide. Following uracil-DNA glycosylase treatment, all cDNA underwent a first 18-cycle PCR with the universal primers M1SS and BC2_uni_R. In the paper's pipeline: For normalization, 1 million high-quality reads were randomly selected from each sample, with every read carrying a distinct molecular identifier. Reads sharing molecular identifiers were discarded rather than binned into consensus sequences. CDR3 identification, clonotype clustering and error correction used MiTCR with a Q25 quality threshold and the strictest error-elimination algorithm. A nonparametric unseen species model with Euler transformation was used to estimate a lower bound on total TCR beta diversity. The raw public reads went through TCRdb reprocessing: fastp at Q25, MiXCR clone calling, in-frame beta chains kept. CDR3 protein duplicates are merged, each entry listing the most common genes and DNA. In this record, the V and J calls reflect TCRdb's handling and not the investigators' own analysis. In all, the sample holds 1.5 million to 2 million distinct CDR3 sequences, and roughly 27% of those were seen once. The ten largest clonotypes hold 7.7% of the sample.

Sequencing was carried out using blood. This receptor was taken from a woman under 40 in good health. This chain joins TRBV7-9 to TRBJ1-2; the D gene is perhaps TRBD1, from 6 matching bases. The DNA sequence follows: TGTGCCAGCAGCTTAGCGGTCACACAGGGAGTAGGTGGCTACACCTTC. Translation gives CASSLAVTQGVGGYTF.